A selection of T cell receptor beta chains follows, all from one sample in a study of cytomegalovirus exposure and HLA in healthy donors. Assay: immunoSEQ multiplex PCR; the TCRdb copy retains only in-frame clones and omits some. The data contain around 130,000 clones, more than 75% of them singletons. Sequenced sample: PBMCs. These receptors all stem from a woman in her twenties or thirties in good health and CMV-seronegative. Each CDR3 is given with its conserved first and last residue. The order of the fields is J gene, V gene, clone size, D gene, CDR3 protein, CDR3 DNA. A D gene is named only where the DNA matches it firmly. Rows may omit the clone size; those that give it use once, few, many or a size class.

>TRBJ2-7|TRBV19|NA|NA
CASSQHTSSSSYEQYF
TGTGCCAGTAGTCAACACACTAGTTCCAGCTCCTACGAGCAGTACTTC
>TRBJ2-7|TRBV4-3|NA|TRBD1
CASSQGTGDSYEQYF
TGCGCCAGCAGCCAGGGAACAGGGGACTCCTACGAGCAGTACTTC
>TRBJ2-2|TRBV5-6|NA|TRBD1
CASSFATGSASTGELFF
TGTGCCAGCAGCTTCGCGACAGGGTCCGCTAGCACCGGGGAGCTGTTTTTT
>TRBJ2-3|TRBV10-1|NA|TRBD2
CASSPGLAEDTQYF
TGCGCCAGCAGCCCGGGACTAGCGGAAGATACGCAGTATTTT
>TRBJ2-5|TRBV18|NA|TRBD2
CASSSLAGDDETQYF
TGTGCCAGCTCCTCCTTGGCGGGGGATGACGAGACCCAGTACTTC
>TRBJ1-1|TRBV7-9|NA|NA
CASSITRETEAFF
TGTGCCAGCAGCATAACCCGGGAAACTGAAGCTTTCTTT
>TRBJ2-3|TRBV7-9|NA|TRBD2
CASSASGGGTDTQYF
TGTGCCAGCAGCGCCAGCGGGGGCGGCACAGATACGCAGTATTTT
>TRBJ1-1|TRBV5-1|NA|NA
CASSLAAGPTEAFF
TGCGCCAGCAGCTTGGCCGCGGGGCCCACTGAAGCTTTCTTT
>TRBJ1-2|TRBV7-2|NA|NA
CASPMGNWIDGYTF
TGTGCCAGCCCTATGGGCAACTGGATCGATGGCTACACCTTC
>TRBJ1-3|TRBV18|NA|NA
CASSPDSSGNTIYF
TGTGCCAGCTCACCGGACAGTTCTGGAAACACCATATATTTT
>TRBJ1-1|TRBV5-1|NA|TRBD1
CASSRDRNTEAFF
TGCGCCAGCAGCCGGGACAGGAACACTGAAGCTTTCTTT
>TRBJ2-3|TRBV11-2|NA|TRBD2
CASSTHRVREGDTQYF
TGTGCCAGCAGCACACACCGGGTAAGGGAGGGAGATACGCAGTATTTT
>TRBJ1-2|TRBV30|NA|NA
CAWQGSGYGYTF
TGTGCCTGGCAGGGTAGCGGCTATGGCTACACCTTC
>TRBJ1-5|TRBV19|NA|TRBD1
CASSIGGDRAGQPQHF
TGTGCCAGTAGTATAGGAGGCGACAGGGCCGGTCAGCCCCAGCATTTT
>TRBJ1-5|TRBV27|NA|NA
CASSPSTVGSQPQHF
TGTGCCAGCAGTCCTTCCACAGTAGGTAGTCAGCCCCAGCATTTT
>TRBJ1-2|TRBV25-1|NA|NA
CASSDKRRRNYGYTF
TGTGCCAGCAGTGACAAGCGGCGCCGTAACTATGGCTACACCTTC
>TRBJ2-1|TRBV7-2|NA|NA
CASSLVVRNEQFF
TGTGCCAGCAGCTTAGTAGTCAGGAATGAGCAGTTCTTC
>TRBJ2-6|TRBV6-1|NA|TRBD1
CASSGSGQGKTGANVLTF
TGTGCCAGCAGTGGCTCGGGACAGGGTAAAACTGGGGCCAACGTCCTGACTTTC
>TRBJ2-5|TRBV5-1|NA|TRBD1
CASSPEQGKETQYF
TGCGCCAGCAGCCCGGAACAGGGGAAAGAGACCCAGTACTTC
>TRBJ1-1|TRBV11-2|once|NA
CASRIRQENTEAFF
TGTGCCAGCCGCATCCGACAGGAGAACACTGAAGCTTTCTTT
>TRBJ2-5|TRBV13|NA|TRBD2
CASSLGGVETQYF
TGTGCCAGCAGCTTGGGGGGGGTAGAGACCCAGTACTTC